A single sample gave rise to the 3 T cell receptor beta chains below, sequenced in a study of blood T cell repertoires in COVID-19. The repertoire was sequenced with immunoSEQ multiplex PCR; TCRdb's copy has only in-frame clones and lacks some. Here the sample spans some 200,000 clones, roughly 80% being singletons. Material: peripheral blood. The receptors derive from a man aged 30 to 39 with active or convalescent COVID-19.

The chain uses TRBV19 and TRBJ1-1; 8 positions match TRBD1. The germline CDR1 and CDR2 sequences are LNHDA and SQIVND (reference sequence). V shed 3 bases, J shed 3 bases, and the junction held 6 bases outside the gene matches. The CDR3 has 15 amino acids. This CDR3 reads CASSIPGGGYTEAFF. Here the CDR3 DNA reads TGTGCCAGTAGTATCCCAGGGGGCGGGTACACTGAAGCTTTCTTT.

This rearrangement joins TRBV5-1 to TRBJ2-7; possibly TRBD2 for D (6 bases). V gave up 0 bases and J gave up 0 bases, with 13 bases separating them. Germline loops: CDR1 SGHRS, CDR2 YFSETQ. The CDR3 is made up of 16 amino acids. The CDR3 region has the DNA TGCGCCAGCAGCTTGGTCCTAGCGCCGAGCTCCTACGAGCAGTACTTC. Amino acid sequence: CASSLVLAPSSYEQYF.

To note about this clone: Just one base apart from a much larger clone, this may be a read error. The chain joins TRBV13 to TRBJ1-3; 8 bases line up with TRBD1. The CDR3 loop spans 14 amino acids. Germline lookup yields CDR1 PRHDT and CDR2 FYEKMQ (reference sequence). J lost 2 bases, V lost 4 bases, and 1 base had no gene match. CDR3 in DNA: TGTGCCAGCAGCTCGACAGGGGCTGGAAACACCATATATTTT. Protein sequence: CASSSTGAGNTIYF. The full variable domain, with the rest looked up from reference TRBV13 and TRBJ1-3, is AAGVIQSPRHLIKEKRETATLKCYPIPRHDTVYWYQQGPGQDPQFLISFYEKMQSDKGSIPDRFSAQQFSDYHSELNMSSLELGDSALYFCASSSTGAGNTIYFGEGSWLTVV.